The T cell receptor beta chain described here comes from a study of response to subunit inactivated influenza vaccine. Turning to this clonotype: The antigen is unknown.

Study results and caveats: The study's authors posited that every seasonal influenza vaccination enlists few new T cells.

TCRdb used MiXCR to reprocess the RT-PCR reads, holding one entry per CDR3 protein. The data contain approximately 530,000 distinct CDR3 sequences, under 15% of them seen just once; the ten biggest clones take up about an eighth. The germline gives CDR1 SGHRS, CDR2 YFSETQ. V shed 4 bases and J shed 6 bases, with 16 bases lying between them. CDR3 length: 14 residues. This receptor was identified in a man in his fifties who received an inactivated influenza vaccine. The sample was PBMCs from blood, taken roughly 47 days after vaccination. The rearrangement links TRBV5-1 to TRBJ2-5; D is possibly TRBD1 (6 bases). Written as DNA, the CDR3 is TGCGCCAGCAGCCTGAGGACGGGACAAAAGACCCAGTACTTC. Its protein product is CASSLRTGQKTQYF.